This passage covers 8 T cell receptor beta chains from one sample sequenced in a study of shared clonotypes between healthy human individuals. The method was immunoSEQ multiplex PCR; TCRdb's version includes in-frame clones alone and lacks a portion of them. The sample holds millions of clones, approximately 95% seen once. The specimen was naive CD4+ T cells from PBMCs. Documented subset: CD45RA+ positively selected. These receptor sequences come from a man younger than 30 in good health. Some clones in this sample may be carry-over from other donors' samples.

The CDR3 sequence is CASSYPQYVFNYGYTF. The CDR3 DNA is TGTGCCAGCAGTTACCCGCAGTACGTCTTTAACTATGGCTACACCTTC. J is TRBJ1-2 and V is TRBV6-6; no clear D. The CDR3 has 16 amino acids. Germline-derived CDR1 and CDR2 are MNHNY and SVGAGI (reference sequence). The V gene lost 2 bases and the J gene lost 1 base, with 14 bases spanning the gap.

The gene calls are TRBV6-4 and TRBJ1-5; tentative D call: TRBD1 (6 bases). The V and J ends lost 2 bases and 2 bases respectively, with 10 bases between them. This CDR3 contains 15 residues. Germline V gives CDR1 MRHNA, CDR2 SNTAGT. CDR3 loop: CASSDRGTGNQPQHF. CDR3 DNA: TGTGCCAGCAGTGACAGGGGGACGGGCAATCAGCCCCAGCATTTT.

The V and J genes are TRBV5-1 and TRBJ2-2; a possible D gene is TRBD1 (6 bases). Trimming removed 1 base at V and 1 base at J, with 17 bases between. Per the germline V gene, CDR1 is SGHRS and CDR2 is YFSETQ. The CDR3 spans 18 residues. CDR3 amino acids: CASSLMLLQGGNTGELFF. The CDR3 bases are TGCGCCAGCAGCTTGATGTTGCTACAGGGCGGGAACACCGGGGAGCTGTTTTTT.

The chain combines TRBV28 with TRBJ2-2, with D perhaps TRBD1 or TRBD2 (7 bases each). CDR1 and CDR2 from the germline V gene are MDHEN and SYDVKM. V shed 7 bases and J shed 13 bases, with 22 bases lying between them. CDR3 size: 14 residues. CDR3 region: CASTPPGGGPRLFF. The CDR3 DNA follows: TGTGCCAGCACCCCCCCAGGGGGGGGTCCTCGGCTGTTTTTT.

The V gene is TRBV2, the J gene TRBJ1-3; 10 bases are a match to TRBD1. This CDR3 contains 15 residues. Germline CDR1 is SNHLY and CDR2 is FYNNEI. Unmatched junction bases numbered 2, after V lost 4 bases and J lost 2 bases. The CDR3 nucleotides are TGTGCCAGCAGTGGGGACAGGGGCGCTGGAAACACCATATATTTT. It yields the protein CASSGDRGAGNTIYF.

The rearrangement uses TRBV7-3 and TRBJ2-5; possibly TRBD2 for D (6 bases). V gave up 5 bases and J gave up 0 bases, with 19 bases separating them. The V gene's germline CDR1 is SGHTA and CDR2 FQGTGA. The CDR3 sequence is 17 residues long. The CDR3 DNA is TGTGCCAGCAGCGCTCGGGCGAGGGAGGCCGACCAAGAGACCCAGTACTTC. Its translation is CASSARAREADQETQYF.

The chain employs TRBV28 and TRBJ1-2, with D perhaps TRBD1 (6 bases). This CDR3 spans 16 amino acids. Trimming left V 6 bases short and J 4 bases short, with 21 bases between. Germline CDR1 MDHEN, CDR2 SYDVKM. Here the CDR3 DNA reads TGTGCCAGCAGCCGAAGAGATCGCCGGGGGGCCTATGGCTACACCTTC. Translation: CASSRRDRRGAYGYTF.

The J gene is TRBJ2-3, the V gene TRBV25-1; possibly TRBD2 for D (6 bases). CDR1 MGHDK and CDR2 SYGVNS come from the germline V gene. The CDR3 contains 14 residues. Deletions cut 3 bases from V and 4 bases from J, with 11 bases between. As DNA, the CDR3 is TGTGCCAGCAGTGACAGGACTAAGTCAGATACGCAGTATTTT. Translated: CASSDRTKSDTQYF. Variable domain in full (rest from reference TRBV25-1 and TRBJ2-3): EADIYQTPRYLVIGTGKKITLECSQTMGHDKMYWYQQDPGMELHLIHYSYGVNSTEKGDLSSESTVSRIRTEHFPLTLESARPSHTSQYLCASSDRTKSDTQYFGPGTRLTVL.